These 2 T cell receptor beta chains share one sample of origin, sequenced in a study of blood T cell repertoires in COVID-19. Method: immunoSEQ multiplex PCR; TCRdb's copy keeps in-frame clones and lacks some. Altogether roughly 300,000 clones are present, about 90% being singletons, with the ten largest covering approximately 0.93%. The sample comprised PBMCs or T cells enriched from blood (not recorded which). The receptors stem from a woman in her twenties or thirties who had recovered from COVID-19.

V gene TRBV24-1 combines with J gene TRBJ2-1; D unclear. This CDR3 comprises 16 residues. Germline CDR1 KGHDR, CDR2 SFDVKD. Deletions cut 0 bases from V and 0 bases from J, with 8 bases between. Written as DNA, the CDR3 is TGTGCCACCAGTGATTTGAACGCCAGCTCCTACAATGAGCAGTTCTTC. Residues: CATSDLNASSYNEQFF.

The genes are TRBV7-8 and TRBJ1-4, with 8 bases matching TRBD1. Germline-derived CDR1 and CDR2 are SGHVS and FQNEAQ. This CDR3 is built from 15 residues. With V trimmed by 0 bases and J by 5 bases, 2 bases remained unmatched. The CDR3 loop reads CASSLAGTGNEKLFF. CDR3 coding DNA: TGTGCCAGCAGCTTAGCCGGGACAGGAAATGAAAAACTGTTTTTT.